The 32 T cell receptor beta chains below all came from one sample that was sequenced in a study of T cell clonality in common variable immunodeficiency. Assay used: immunoSEQ multiplex PCR; TCRdb lists only in-frame clones, some missing. This sample comprises about 32,000 clones, none seen once only. The sequenced sample consisted of peripheral blood mononuclear cells. The receptors were sampled from a person aged 18 to 75 in good health.

Ten or more counts support this clone. The observed sequence ends 3 residues before the CDR3 terminus, with the missing tail filled in from the germline J gene. The rearrangement uses TRBV7-9 and TRBJ1-1, with D perhaps matching TRBD1 (5 bases). The germline V gene encodes CDR1 SEHNR and CDR2 FQNEAQ (reference sequence). Trimming shortened V by 1 base and J by 2 bases, and 11 bases separated the two germline ends. This CDR3 has 15 amino acids. The DNA read from the CDR3 is TGTGCCAGCAGCTTAGTGGTTGGGGCTAACACTGAA. Amino acids: CASSLVVGANTE. The entire CDR3 reads CASSLVVGANTEAFF.

In its sample, this clone was seen a few times. This clone may be a read error of a much larger clone one base away. The CDR3 goes on 3 residues after the read ends, and that part is filled in from the germline J gene. This sequence joins TRBV7-6 and TRBJ2-3; tentative D call: TRBD1 (6 bases). The germline gives CDR1 SGHVS, CDR2 FNYEAQ. CDR3 size: 16 residues. CDR3 sequence reads: CASSPKSRWTEETQYF. The CDR3 DNA, read in part, is TGTGCCAGCAGCCCGAAGAGTAGGTGGACAGAAGAGACG.

Only a few counts were recorded for this clone. The CDR3 goes on 3 residues after the read ends, and that part is filled in from the germline J gene. The chain couples TRBV18 to TRBJ1-2, with TRBD1 as a possible D gene (5 bases). This CDR3 is 16 amino acids long. Germline V gives CDR1 KGHSH, CDR2 LQKENI. CDR3 DNA (partial): TGTGCCAGCTCACCGCAGGGCCTTCTCGAAAACAATGAC. Translation: CASSPQGLLENND. The whole CDR3 protein is CASSPQGLLENNDYTF.

With respect to this clone: The CDR3 end lies 3 residues beyond the end of the read and is filled in from the germline J gene. The chain is built from TRBV7-2 and TRBJ1-2, with a weak D call TRBD1 (6 bases). The CDR3 has 12 amino acids. Looked up from germline, CDR1 is SGHTA and CDR2 is FQGNSA. The CDR3: CASSSGQYDYTF. The CDR3 DNA, read in part, is TGTGCCAGCAGCTCTGGACAGTACGAC.

There are many counts of this clone. The read halts 3 residues ahead of the CDR3 end, with the missing end drawn from the germline J gene. V gene TRBV7-3 combines with J gene TRBJ2-5; D possibly uses TRBD1 or TRBD2 (5 bases each). Germline assignment: CDR1 SGHTA and CDR2 FQGTGA. This CDR3 region has 16 residues. V dropped 2 bases and J dropped 4 bases, with 17 bases sitting between them. The sequenced part of the CDR3 DNA is TGTGCCAGCAGCTTAGAGGGGAGTGCCCTCACAGAGACC. Residues: CASSLEGSALTET. The full CDR3 is CASSLEGSALTETQYF.

There are many counts of this clone. The CDR3 extends 3 residues past the end of the read, so its final part is completed from the germline J gene. The chain has TRBV5-1 and TRBJ1-4, with D maybe TRBD1 (5 bases). The CDR3 is 15 amino acids. Looked up from germline, CDR1 is SGHRS and CDR2 is YFSETQ. The part of the CDR3 DNA that was read is TGCGCCAGCAGCTTACAGGTCTCTGGGGCCAACGTA. It yields the protein CASSLQVSGANV. The whole CDR3 protein is CASSLQVSGANVLFF.

Ten or more counts support this clone. CDR3 region: CASSPPGQGALGYTF. CDR3 DNA (partial): TGTGCCAGCAGCCCCCCGGGACAGGGGGCGCTGGGC. The V gene is TRBV7-9, the J gene TRBJ1-2; TRBD1 matches at 12 bases. Read data end 3 residues before the CDR3 end; the end is taken from the germline J gene. Germline CDR1 and CDR2: SEHNR and FQNEAQ (reference sequence). This CDR3 comprises 15 residues.

The sample holds many counts of this clone. CDR3 bases read: TGTGCCAGCTATGACTCCGGGGTCCCCCTCTACGAG. This translates into CASYDSGVPLYE. The whole CDR3 sequence reads CASYDSGVPLYEQYF. The chain has TRBV2 and TRBJ2-7, with TRBD2 as a possible D gene (5 bases). The DNA ends 3 residues before the CDR3 does, and the rest of the CDR3 is filled in from the germline J gene. V was clipped by 8 bases and J by 3 bases, with 20 bases between them. CDR3 size: 15 residues. The V gene's germline CDR1 is SNHLY and CDR2 FYNNEI.

In its sample, this clone was seen many times. The read is 3 residues too short to cover the CDR3 end, so that end is filled in from the germline J gene. The chain combines TRBV29-1 with TRBJ1-1; D is ambiguous. This CDR3 has 15 residues. Looked up from germline, CDR1 is SQVTM and CDR2 is ANQGSEA. V dropped 2 bases and J dropped 2 bases, with 15 bases sitting between them. The sequenced part of the CDR3 DNA is TGCAGCGTTGAAAGAGGGTGGAGTGTCAACACTGAA. The encoded protein is CSVERGWSVNTE. The whole CDR3 protein is CSVERGWSVNTEAFF.

There are many counts of this clone. The read falls 3 residues short of the CDR3 end, and the missing part is taken from the germline J gene. The same CDR3 can be traced to other DNA sequences in this sample. This chain links TRBV19 with TRBJ1-3; D is possibly TRBD1 (5 bases). Trimming took 5 bases from V and 3 from J, leaving 17 bases between them. Germline loops: CDR1 LNHDA, CDR2 SQIVND (reference sequence). This CDR3 has 16 residues. CDR3 DNA, as far as it was read: TGTGCCAGTAGTGGGCGACAGCAAAACAATGGAAACACC. Protein: CASSGRQQNNGNT. The whole CDR3 region reads CASSGRQQNNGNTIYF.

In the case of this clone: Its ends do not fully match the called genes, so a read error is possible. The read stops 3 residues short of the end of the CDR3; the missing end is completed from the germline J gene. The V gene is TRBV7-7, the J gene TRBJ2-3; TRBD2 might be the D (6 bases). Germline-derived CDR1 and CDR2 are SSHAT and FNYEAQ (reference sequence). The CDR3 has 16 residues. CDR3 in amino acids: CASSPSWAGTTDTQYF. CDR3 bases read: TGTGCTAGCAGCCCCTCTTGGGCGGGAACCACAGATACG.

The sample holds many counts of this clone. With the read ending 3 residues before the CDR3 end, the germline J gene is used to fill in that end. The genes are TRBV3-1 (or the pseudogene TRBV3-2) and TRBJ2-1, with 9 bases lining up with TRBD2. Trimming removed 3 bases from V and 7 bases from J; junction bases left unmatched: 4. This CDR3 is 14 amino acids long. Per germline, CDR1 LGHDT and CDR2 YNNKEL (reference sequence). The sequenced CDR3 bases are TGTGCCAGCAGCCAGGTAGCGGGAGAGAATGAG. Protein product: CASSQVAGENE. The entire CDR3 is CASSQVAGENEQFF.

On this clone: The read falls 3 residues short of the CDR3 end, and the missing part is taken from the germline J gene. The rearrangement links TRBV6-1 to TRBJ1-2, with 8 bases that match TRBD1. The length of the CDR3 is 14 residues. Per the germline V gene, CDR1 is MNHNS and CDR2 is SASEGT. The CDR3 sequence: CASSGTGRRNDYTF. The DNA read from the CDR3 is TGTGCCAGCAGTGGGACAGGGAGACGCAATGAC.

This clone was seen repeatedly, ten times or more. The observed sequence ends 3 residues before the CDR3 terminus, with the missing tail filled in from the germline J gene. This rearrangement joins TRBV29-1 to TRBJ1-5, with D possibly TRBD1 on 6 matching bases. Per germline, CDR1 SQVTM and CDR2 ANQGSEA. V shed 5 bases and J shed 1 base, with 12 bases lying between them. The CDR3 extends over 14 amino acids. The chain's CDR3 is CSVRAGDSNQPQHF. The CDR3 bases that were read are TGCAGCGTTCGGGCAGGGGACAGCAATCAGCCC. The whole variable domain, remainder taken from reference TRBV29-1 and TRBJ1-5, is SAVISQKPSRDICQRGTSLTIQCQVDSQVTMMFWYRQQPGQSLTLIATANQGSEATYESGFVIDKFPISRPNLTFSTLTVSNMSPEDSSIYLCSVRAGDSNQPQHFGDGTRLSIL.

This clone was seen ten or more times. The read comes to an end 3 residues before the CDR3 does, leaving the germline J gene to fill in the end. The J gene is TRBJ2-3, the V gene TRBV30; D is possibly TRBD2 (6 bases). CDR1 and CDR2 (germline): GTSNPN, SVGIG (reference sequence). The CDR3 loop spans 13 amino acids. Trimming removed 2 bases at V and 6 bases at J, with 12 bases between. CDR3 protein: CAWSLGGVDTQYF. CDR3 DNA (partial): TGTGCCTGGAGTCTGGGGGGAGTTGATACG.

This clone came up many times. The CDR3 end is not reached by the read, which stops 3 residues before it; the germline J gene fills it in. V is TRBV5-4 and J is TRBJ2-3, with 10 bases identical to TRBD2. This CDR3 is 15 amino acids long. Germline V lookup: CDR1 SGHNT, CDR2 YYREEE (reference sequence). The junction had 7 bases not matched to a gene; V was cut back by 4 bases and J by 5 bases. The part of the CDR3 DNA that was read is TGTGCCAGCAGCATAGCGGGAGGAGGCAGAGATACG. Its translation is CASSIAGGGRDT. The CDR3, in full, reads CASSIAGGGRDTQYF. Using reference TRBV5-4 and TRBJ2-3 for the parts outside the CDR3, the full variable domain is ETGVTQSPTHLIKTRGQQVTLRCSSQSGHNTVSWYQQALGQGPQFIFQYYREEENGRGNFPPRFSGLQFPNYSSELNVNALELDDSALYLCASSIAGGGRDTQYFGPGTRLTVL.

As to this clone: This sequence may be a read error, since a much larger clone differs from it by one base. The CDR3 end is not reached by the read, which stops 3 residues before it; the germline J gene fills it in. The chain carries TRBV19 and TRBJ2-2, with 11 positions matching TRBD1. Germline CDR1 reads LNHDA; CDR2 reads SQIVND (reference sequence). CDR3 length: 18 amino acids. This CDR3 reads CASSPWTGGASGANVLFF. The covered CDR3 bases are TGTGCCAGTAGTCCTTGGACAGGGGGCGCGTCTGGGGCCAACGTG. The full variable domain, in which reference TRBV19 and TRBJ2-2 provide the parts outside the CDR3, is DGGITQSPKYLFRKEGQNVTLSCEQNLNHDAMYWYRQDPGQGLRLIYYSQIVNDFQKGDIAEGYSVSREKKESFPLTVTSAQKNPTAFYLCASSPWTGGASGANVLFFGEGSRLTVL.

This clone was counted ten times or more. The read finishes 3 residues shy of the CDR3 end, and the germline J gene is used to complete it. This sequence joins TRBV20-1 and TRBJ2-7; no clear D gene. CDR1 is DFQATT, CDR2 SNEGSKA, per germline (reference sequence). CDR3 size: 13 residues. The ends were cut back, 0 bases at V and 0 bases at J, with 6 bases in the middle. The DNA read from the CDR3 is TGCAGTGCTAGAGATCCCTACTCCTACGAG. It translates to CSARDPYSYE. The full-length CDR3 reads as CSARDPYSYEQYF.

In its sample, this clone was seen many times. The CDR3 is cut off 3 residues early in the read; its end comes from the germline J gene. The genes are TRBV29-1 and TRBJ1-6; D gene uncertain. Germline V gene data show CDR1 as SQVTM and CDR2 as ANQGSEA. The CDR3 spans 13 residues. V gave up 5 bases and J gave up 5 bases, with 10 bases separating them. The CDR3 spells CSVRDTDNSPLHF. CDR3 DNA (partial): TGCAGCGTTCGTGACACGGATAATTCACCC.

This clone was seen a few times. CDR3 DNA, as far as it was read: TGCAACGTCATGGGGGGTCTGAGCTCCTACGAC. Encoded protein: CNVMGGLSSYD. The entire CDR3 sequence reads CNVMGGLSSYDYTF. The chain has TRBV29-1 and TRBJ1-2, with D tentatively TRBD1 (5 bases). Sequencing ends 3 residues short of the CDR3 end; the germline J gene provides the rest. This CDR3 is built from 14 residues. Germline-derived CDR1 and CDR2 are SQVTM and ANQGSEA.

Ten or more counts support this clone. The read is 3 residues too short to cover the CDR3 end, so that end is filled in from the germline J gene. This chain links TRBV5-1 with TRBJ2-1, with D maybe TRBD2 (6 bases). The germline V and J ends were trimmed by 0 bases and 4 bases, with 11 bases remaining between them. The CDR3 consists of 15 residues. Germline loops: CDR1 SGHRS, CDR2 YFSETQ. CDR3 sequence: CASSLEAGGYNEQFF. The covered CDR3 bases are TGCGCCAGCAGCTTGGAAGCGGGTGGGTACAATGAG.

This clone has ten or more counts. Read coverage stops 3 residues before the CDR3 terminus; the germline J gene supplies the remainder. The rearrangement uses TRBV7-8 and TRBJ1-4; TRBD1 aligns across 7 bases. The CDR3 length is 16 residues. V trimming: 1 base; J trimming: 8 bases; junction bases outside the gene matches: 10. Germline lookup yields CDR1 SGHVS and CDR2 FQNEAQ. The CDR3 loop reads CASSLGLNRGGEKLFF. The sequenced CDR3 bases are TGTGCCAGCAGCTTAGGGCTAAACAGGGGTGGAGAAAAA. Looking up the rest from reference TRBV7-8 and TRBJ1-4 gives the full variable domain: GAGVSQSPRYKVAKRGQDVALRCDPISGHVSLFWYQQALGQGPEFLTYFQNEAQLDKSGLPSDRFFAERPEGSVSTLKIQRTQQEDSAVYLCASSLGLNRGGEKLFFGSGTQLSVL.

This clone was observed many times. The CDR3 protein is CSARAGDSPLHF. Incomplete CDR3 DNA: TGCAGTGCTAGAGCAGGCGATTCACCC. The rearrangement links TRBV20-1 to TRBJ1-6; D is undetermined. The read halts 3 residues ahead of the CDR3 end, with the missing end drawn from the germline J gene. The CDR3 runs to 12 residues. V was clipped by 1 base and J by 8 bases, with 6 bases between them. Germline V gene data show CDR1 as DFQATT and CDR2 as SNEGSKA (reference sequence).

This clone was seen ten or more times. Partial CDR3 DNA: TGCGCCAGGGAGAGTATAGCGGGCTGTGAGACCGGGGAG. This translates into CARESIAGCETGE. The whole CDR3 sequence is CARESIAGCETGELFF. The chain uses TRBV10-1 and TRBJ2-2; TRBD2 agrees at 7 bases. The read ends 3 residues early relative to the CDR3; the germline J gene fills the gap. V lost 9 bases, J lost 5 bases, and 15 bases stayed unmatched. Germline assignment: CDR1 WNHNN and CDR2 SYGVQD (reference sequence). This CDR3 is 16 amino acids long.

Concerning this clone: The missing CDR3 end, 3 residues past where the read stops, is filled in from the germline J gene. The genes are TRBV30 and TRBJ2-3, with TRBD1 as a possible D gene (6 bases). Germline CDR1 and CDR2: GTSNPN and SVGIG (reference sequence). The CDR3 is 13 residues long. CDR3 bases read: TGTGCCTGGAGTGAGGACAGCAATCAGCCG. Amino acid sequence: CAWSEDSNQP. The CDR3 reads in full as CAWSEDSNQPQYF.

This clone showed up just a few times. An end of the junction does not agree with germline; a read error may underlie this. The read falls 3 residues short of the CDR3 end, and the missing part is taken from the germline J gene. The rearrangement uses TRBV18 and TRBJ1-5; weak D call: TRBD1 (6 bases). The CDR3 has 18 residues. Germline values: CDR1 KGHSH, CDR2 LQKENI. The CDR3 protein is CASSPNYARGYSNQPQHF. The DNA read from the CDR3 is TGCGCCAGCTCCCCGAATTACGCCAGGGGTTATAGCAATCAGCCC.

This clone was detected many times. The missing CDR3 end, 3 residues past where the read stops, is filled in from the germline J gene. J is TRBJ1-5 and V is TRBV7-8; 8 bases align to TRBD1. The V gene end was trimmed by 4 bases and the J gene end by 2 bases; junction bases not matched to a gene: 7. The CDR3 runs 16 residues. Per the germline V gene, CDR1 is SGHVS and CDR2 is FQNEAQ. The DNA read from the CDR3 is TGTGCCAGCAGCTCCCTCCCAGGGGGCGGCAATCAGCCC. This codes for CASSSLPGGGNQP. The entire CDR3 sequence reads CASSSLPGGGNQPQHF. The variable domain in full, completed from reference TRBV7-8 and TRBJ1-5, reads GAGVSQSPRYKVAKRGQDVALRCDPISGHVSLFWYQQALGQGPEFLTYFQNEAQLDKSGLPSDRFFAERPEGSVSTLKIQRTQQEDSAVYLCASSSLPGGGNQPQHFGDGTRLSIL.

This clone was picked up many times. The read ends 3 residues shy of where the CDR3 ends; the end is completed using the germline J gene. This chain links TRBV19 with TRBJ1-2; 10 bases match TRBD1. CDR3 length: 16 amino acids. Germline V gene sequence: CDR1 LNHDA, CDR2 SQIVND (reference sequence). Germline trimming cut 5 bases from V and 1 base from J; bases unmatched to any gene: 7. The covered CDR3 bases are TGTGCCAGTAGTTCACCCGGGACAGGGGTTAACTATGGC. This codes for CASSSPGTGVNYG. The entire CDR3 protein reads CASSSPGTGVNYGYTF.

This clone was counted at least ten times. The DNA ends 3 residues before the CDR3 does, and the rest of the CDR3 is filled in from the germline J gene. This chain uses TRBV7-8 with TRBJ2-7, with 7 bases lining up with TRBD2. This CDR3 comprises 13 residues. Germline CDR1 and CDR2: SGHVS and FQNEAQ. Trimming took 1 base from V and 5 from J; bases not matched to a gene: 2. The CDR3 DNA, read in part, is TGTGCCAGCAGCTTAGGGGCGGGGGACGAG. Protein sequence: CASSLGAGDE. The complete CDR3 reads CASSLGAGDEQYF.

This clone was observed many times. Sequencing ends 3 residues short of the CDR3 end; the germline J gene provides the rest. The rearrangement joins TRBV2 to TRBJ2-1; 10 bases agree with TRBD2. J lost 7 bases, V lost 2 bases, and 14 bases had no gene match. The CDR3 spans 18 residues. Germline assignment: CDR1 SNHLY and CDR2 FYNNEI. CDR3: CASSESVVRSGRKNEQFF. The part of the CDR3 DNA that was read is TGTGCCAGCAGTGAATCAGTTGTCCGTAGCGGGAGGAAAAATGAG.

This clone was seen ten or more times. The read terminates 3 residues ahead of where the CDR3 ends, so the germline J gene completes it. The V and J genes are TRBV5-1 and TRBJ2-2, with D possibly matching TRBD2 (5 bases). V was clipped by 2 bases and J by 1 base, with 6 bases between them. The CDR3 spans 14 residues. Germline V gene data show CDR1 as SGHRS and CDR2 as YFSETQ. Here the CDR3 reads CASSLEGNTGELFF. CDR3 DNA (partial): TGCGCCAGCAGCTTAGAGGGGAACACCGGGGAG.

Ten or more counts support this clone. Read data end 3 residues before the CDR3 end; the end is taken from the germline J gene. This chain connects TRBV20-1 to TRBJ2-3; 11 positions match TRBD2. Trimming at V came to 1 base and at J to 5 bases, leaving 14 bases not matched to a gene. CDR1 and CDR2 (germline): DFQATT, SNEGSKA (reference sequence). The CDR3 sequence is 18 residues long. Partial CDR3 DNA: TGCAGTGCTAGAGGCGATGTGGCTAGCGGGAGGATTCGAGATACG. It translates to CSARGDVASGRIRDT. The CDR3 in its entirety is CSARGDVASGRIRDTQYF.